This T cell receptor beta chain was captured in a study of PD-1 blockade in classical Hodgkin lymphoma. Worth noting for this clone: The antigen remains unidentified.

Following autologous stem cell transplantation, relapse occurred in every patient, and exposure to brentuximab vedotin varied. The method was immunoSEQ multiplex PCR; TCRdb's version includes in-frame clones alone and lacks a portion of them. The data contain tens of thousands of clones, more than 70% of them singletons. General study points: Nivolumab initiation under 1 year post-ASCT meant exclusion. Diversity in CD4+ TCRs, unlike that measured in CD8+ TCRs, had risen significantly by C4D1.

Sequenced here: peripheral blood mononuclear cells (PBMCs), sampled at baseline. The clonotype originates from a human donor with classical Hodgkin lymphoma.

CDR3 in amino acids: CASSYSLQGSGNTIYF. CDR3 bases: TGTGCCAGCAGTTACTCGCTCCAGGGCTCTGGAAACACCATATATTTT. This sequence joins TRBV6-6 and TRBJ1-3; a possible D gene is TRBD1 (5 bases). Germline V gene sequence: CDR1 MNHNY, CDR2 SVGAGI (reference sequence). The CDR3 has 16 residues. Trimming took 0 bases from V and 0 from J, leaving 9 bases between them.